The 3 T cell receptor beta chains below all came from one sample that was sequenced in a study of T cell responses to AZD1222 COVID-19 vaccine. Sequencing used immunoSEQ multiplex PCR; TCRdb keeps in-frame clones, though not all of them. The sample lists about 130,000 clones, approximately 90% occurring once. The specimen was peripheral blood, collected on day 0 of AZD1222 vaccination. The receptors derive from an adult in good health.

This sequence joins TRBV6-5 and TRBJ2-1; 11 bases fit TRBD1. CDR1 is MNHEY and CDR2 is SVGAGI in the germline V gene. CDR3 size: 13 residues. Trimming at V came to 7 bases and at J to 10 bases, leaving 6 bases not matched to a gene. The CDR3 nucleotides are TGTGCCAGCATCGGACAGGGGGCGAGCGAGCAGTTCTTC. It encodes CASIGQGASEQFF.

The chain employs TRBV28 and TRBJ1-6; D unclear. V was trimmed by 5 bases and J by 2 bases, leaving 10 bases between them. This CDR3 is 15 amino acids long. Looked up from germline, CDR1 is MDHEN and CDR2 is SYDVKM. CDR3 sequence: CASSDGLPYNSPLHF. CDR3 DNA: TGTGCCAGCAGTGACGGCCTTCCCTATAATTCACCCCTCCACTTT.

The J gene is TRBJ2-3, the V gene TRBV21-1. TRBV21-1 is assigned pseudogene status. The CDR3 totals 16 residues. This chain's CDR3 is CASSTPGGGSTDTQYF. CDR3 DNA sequence: TGTGCCAGCAGCACTCCAGGGGGGGGCAGCACAGATACGCAGTATTTT.